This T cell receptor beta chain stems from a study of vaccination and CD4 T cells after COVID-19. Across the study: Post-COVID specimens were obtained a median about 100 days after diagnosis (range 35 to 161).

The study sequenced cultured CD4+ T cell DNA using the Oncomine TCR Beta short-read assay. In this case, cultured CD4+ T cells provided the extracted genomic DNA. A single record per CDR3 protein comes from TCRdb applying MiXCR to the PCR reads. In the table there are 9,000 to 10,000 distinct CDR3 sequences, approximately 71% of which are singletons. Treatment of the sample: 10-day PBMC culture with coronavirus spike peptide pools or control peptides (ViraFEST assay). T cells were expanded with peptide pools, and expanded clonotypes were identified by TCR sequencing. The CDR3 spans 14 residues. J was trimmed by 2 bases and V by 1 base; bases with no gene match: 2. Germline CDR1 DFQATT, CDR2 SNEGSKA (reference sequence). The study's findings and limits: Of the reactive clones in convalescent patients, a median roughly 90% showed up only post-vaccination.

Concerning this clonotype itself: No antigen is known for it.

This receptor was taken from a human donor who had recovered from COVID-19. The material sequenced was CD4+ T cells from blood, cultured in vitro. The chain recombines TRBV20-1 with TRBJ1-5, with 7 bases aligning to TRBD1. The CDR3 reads CSARVGTGNQPQHF. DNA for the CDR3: TGCAGTGCTAGAGTTGGGACAGGCAATCAGCCCCAGCATTTT.